These 9 T cell receptor beta chains were sequenced from one sample in a study of T cell responses to AZD1222 COVID-19 vaccine. Produced via immunoSEQ multiplex PCR; TCRdb's table is partial and in-frame only. The sample carries about 86,000 clones, approximately 80% recorded once. Sequences were derived from peripheral blood, sampled on day 0 of AZD1222 vaccination. Receptors originate from an adult in good health.

On this clone itself: At one end the junction does not follow the germline gene, possibly because of a read error. The CDR3 here is CASSTSNEQFF. CDR3 DNA sequence: TGTGCCAGCAGTACCTCGAATGAGCAGTTCTTC. V and J are TRBV19 and TRBJ2-1; D is unclear. The length of the CDR3 is 11 residues. Germline CDR1 and CDR2: LNHDA and SQIVND (reference sequence).

The CDR3 DNA reads TGTGCCAGCAGCCACCCGGGACTAGTGATCGGTGAGCAGTTCTTC. It is translated as CASSHPGLVIGEQFF. This chain connects TRBV14 to TRBJ2-1, with TRBD2 identical over 8 bases. The V gene end was trimmed by 3 bases and the J gene end by 9 bases; junction bases not matched to a gene: 10. Germline V gene data show CDR1 as SGHDN and CDR2 as FVKESK. The CDR3 is 15 amino acids.

The genes are TRBV24-1 and TRBJ2-3, with D possibly matching TRBD1 (5 bases). V was cut by 6 bases and J by 6 bases, with 12 bases left in between. Germline CDR1 and CDR2: KGHDR and SFDVKD. The CDR3 covers 13 residues. The CDR3 reads CATSPEGVDTQYF. DNA of the CDR3: TGTGCCACCAGTCCCGAAGGGGTCGATACGCAGTATTTT.

The chain is built from TRBV21-1 and TRBJ1-2. TRBV21-1 is recorded as a pseudogene. The CDR3 runs 15 residues. CDR3 bases: TGTGCCAGCAGTCAAAACGGGACTCCGCGGGATGGCTACACCTTC. It yields the protein CASSQNGTPRDGYTF.

The table lists this clone with a few counts. The chain combines TRBV5-5 with TRBJ1-1; TRBD1 aligns across 7 bases. The CDR3 length is 14 residues. Losses at the gene ends were 1 base for V and 3 bases for J; bases not matched to a gene: 3. Germline values: CDR1 SGHKS, CDR2 YYEKEE (reference sequence). The CDR3: CASSLPRGDTEAFF. The CDR3, as DNA: TGTGCCAGCAGCTTGCCCAGGGGGGACACTGAAGCTTTCTTT.

The V and J genes are TRBV30 and TRBJ1-5, with a weak D call TRBD1 (6 bases). CDR3 size: 16 residues. Deletions cut 2 bases from V and 1 base from J, with 15 bases between. The germline CDR1 and CDR2 sequences are GTSNPN and SVGIG (reference sequence). CDR3 amino acids: CAWSLSGASSNQPQHF. The DNA of the CDR3 is TGTGCCTGGAGTCTTTCGGGGGCTAGCAGCAATCAGCCCCAGCATTTT.

The V and J genes are TRBV28 and TRBJ1-1; D uncertain. The CDR3 has 13 residues. In germline, CDR1 is MDHEN, CDR2 SYDVKM. Trimming took off 4 bases at V and 1 base at J, with 7 bases between the two ends. In DNA, the CDR3 is TGTGCCAGCAGTTCCCCAGAGAACACTGAAGCTTTCTTT. It encodes CASSSPENTEAFF. Filled out from reference TRBV28 and TRBJ1-1, the complete variable domain reads DVKVTQSSRYLVKRTGEKVFLECVQDMDHENMFWYRQDPGLGLRLIYFSYDVKMKEKGDIPEGYSVSREKKERFSLILESASTNQTSMYLCASSSPENTEAFFGQGTRLTVV.

The chain links TRBV11-2 to TRBJ2-3; weak D call: TRBD2 (5 bases). Germline loops: CDR1 SGHAT, CDR2 FQNNGV. The CDR3 extends over 14 amino acids. The V end lost 6 bases, the J end lost 9 bases, and 19 bases lay between the germline ends. The CDR3 is CASRRPTRILTQYF. CDR3 DNA: TGTGCCAGCAGGAGACCAACTAGGATCCTCACGCAGTATTTT. The variable domain in full, with the rest retrieved from reference TRBV11-2 and TRBJ2-3, is EAGVAQSPRYKIIEKRQSVAFWCNPISGHATLYWYQQILGQGPKLLIQFQNNGVVDDSQLPKDRFSAERLKGVDSTLKIQPAKLEDSAVYLCASRRPTRILTQYFGPGTRLTVL.

The chain has TRBV20-1 and TRBJ2-5; D perhaps matches TRBD2 (5 bases). Looked up from germline, CDR1 is DFQATT and CDR2 is SNEGSKA (reference sequence). This CDR3 spans 12 amino acids. The germline V and J ends were trimmed by 3 bases and 5 bases, with 10 bases remaining between them. The CDR3 loop is CSASGLAETQYF. In DNA, the CDR3 is TGCAGTGCTAGTGGGCTAGCCGAGACCCAGTACTTC.